A single sample gave rise to the 3 T cell receptor beta chains below, sequenced in a study of cytomegalovirus exposure and HLA in healthy donors. PCR primers comprised 60 Vbeta and 13 Jbeta primers. Measured with immunoSEQ multiplex PCR; TCRdb has only the in-frame clones, and not every one. The sample lists 200,000 to 250,000 clones, over 80% seen once, with 4.5% to 6% in the top ten. The sequenced sample consisted of PBMCs. The source of these receptors is a woman between 35 and 50 years old in good health and CMV-seropositive.

V gene TRBV30 combines with J gene TRBJ1-2, with TRBD1 identical over 8 bases. J was trimmed by 6 bases and V by 2 bases; bases with no gene match: 8. Germline lookup yields CDR1 GTSNPN and CDR2 SVGIG (reference sequence). The CDR3 consists of 14 residues. CDR3 residues: CAWSLHRGKDGYTF. The CDR3 DNA reads as TGTGCCTGGAGTCTACACAGGGGGAAGGATGGCTACACCTTC.

V usage is TRBV4-2 and J usage is TRBJ2-3; 10 bases match TRBD2. The CDR3 spans 17 residues. V was clipped by 4 bases and J by 4 bases; unmatched bases: 11. Per the germline V gene, CDR1 is LGHNA and CDR2 is YNFKEQ. The CDR3 DNA follows: TGTGCCAGCAGCCCTCGTCGTAGCGGGGGGACAGCAGATACGCAGTATTTT. Translated: CASSPRRSGGTADTQYF.

This clone was counted a few times. V is TRBV13 and J is TRBJ2-7; 10 nucleotides match TRBD2. V gave up 5 bases and J gave up 6 bases; unmatched junction bases: 13. Germline loops: CDR1 PRHDT, CDR2 FYEKMQ (reference sequence). The CDR3 runs to 16 residues. The CDR3 reads CASSPSGGGRQIEQYF. CDR3 DNA sequence: TGTGCCAGCAGCCCAAGCGGGGGGGGGAGGCAGATCGAGCAGTACTTC.